This T cell receptor (beta chain) was sequenced in a study of long-term antiretroviral therapy in people with HIV. Trimming cost V 4 bases and J 4 bases, with 23 bases left between them. Germline values: CDR1 MNHEY, CDR2 SMNVEV (reference sequence). The CDR3 contains 19 residues. At survey level, the immunoSEQ assay was run in its v3.0 version. Sequencing was performed with immunoSEQ multiplex PCR; in TCRdb, only in-frame clones are kept and a portion is missing. Of 20,000 to 25,000 clones listed, 76% are singletons. The V and J genes are TRBV27 and TRBJ2-6, with D possibly matching TRBD1 (6 bases). The sample here was unsorted PBMCs, taken around 1.8 years before starting antiretroviral therapy. The receptor's source is a woman aged 40 to 55 with HIV. The CDR3 DNA is TGTGCCAGCAGTTATAGGGTCGACAGGCCATTAATAGGGGCCAACGTCCTGACTTTC. It yields the protein CASSYRVDRPLIGANVLTF.